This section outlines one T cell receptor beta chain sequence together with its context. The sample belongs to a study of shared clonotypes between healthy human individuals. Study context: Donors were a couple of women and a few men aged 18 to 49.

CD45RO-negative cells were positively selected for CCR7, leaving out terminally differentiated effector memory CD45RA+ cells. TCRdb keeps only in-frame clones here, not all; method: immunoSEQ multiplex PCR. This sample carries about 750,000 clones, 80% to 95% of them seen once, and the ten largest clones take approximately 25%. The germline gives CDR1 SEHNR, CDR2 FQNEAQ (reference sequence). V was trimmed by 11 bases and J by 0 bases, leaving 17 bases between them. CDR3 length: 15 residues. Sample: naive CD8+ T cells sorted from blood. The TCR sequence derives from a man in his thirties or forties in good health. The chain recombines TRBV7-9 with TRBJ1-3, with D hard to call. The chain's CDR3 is CAASDRGTSGNTIYF. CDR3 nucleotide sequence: TGTGCCGCCTCGGATAGAGGAACCTCTGGAAACACCATATATTTT.